Shown below are 14 T cell receptor beta chains from a single sample sequenced in a study of T cell repertoires in cytomegalovirus infection. TCRdb reanalysed the reads using MiXCR and keeps one entry per CDR3 protein. The table records about 300,000 distinct CDR3 sequences, roughly a tenth of them present only once. The sample consisted of PBMCs. The receptors derive from a human donor in good health (CMV status not recorded). Some clones in this sample may be carry-over from other donors' samples.

The sample holds a few counts of this clonotype. In nucleotides, the CDR3 is TGTGCCAGCAGTAGCCGCCACCTGAATTCACCCCTCCACTTT. Translation gives CASSSRHLNSPLHF. The chain has TRBV6-5 and TRBJ1-6; D not certain. This CDR3 comprises 14 residues. Trimming removed 5 bases from V and 7 bases from J, with 12 bases in between. Per the germline V gene, CDR1 is MNHEY and CDR2 is SVGAGI.

In its sample, this clonotype was seen many times. V and J are TRBV7-9 and TRBJ1-1, with 9 bases identical to TRBD1. Germline V gene data show CDR1 as SEHNR and CDR2 as FQNEAQ (reference sequence). Unmatched junction bases numbered 5, after V lost 5 bases and J lost 1 base. The CDR3 totals 15 residues. The CDR3 nucleotides are TGTGCCAGCAGCCCGGACAGGGGACCGAACACTGAAGCTTTCTTT. Amino acids: CASSPDRGPNTEAFF.

This clonotype was picked up many times. The chain couples TRBV20-1 to TRBJ1-5; unclear D gene. CDR3 size: 15 residues. The germline V and J ends were trimmed by 0 bases and 1 base, with 10 bases remaining between them. Germline V gene lookup returns CDR1 DFQATT and CDR2 SNEGSKA (reference sequence). CDR3 amino acids: CSARDPGESNQPQHF. The DNA of the CDR3 is TGCAGTGCTAGAGATCCCGGGGAGAGCAATCAGCCCCAGCATTTT.

This clonotype was picked up many times. V usage is TRBV6-4 and J usage is TRBJ1-1; D might be TRBD1 (6 bases). CDR1 is MRHNA, CDR2 SNTAGT, per germline. V gave up 3 bases and J gave up 1 base, with 15 bases separating them. The CDR3 totals 16 residues. The CDR3 coding sequence is TGTGCCAGCAGTGAGGGGACACCATGGGGGAACACTGAAGCTTTCTTT. Encoded protein: CASSEGTPWGNTEAFF.

The chain links TRBV20-1 to TRBJ1-3; 10 bases align to TRBD1. Trimming at V came to 6 bases and at J to 3 bases, leaving 2 bases not matched to a gene. Germline V gene lookup returns CDR1 DFQATT and CDR2 SNEGSKA (reference sequence). There are 13 residues in the CDR3. The CDR3 loop reads CSARTGGGNTIYF. The DNA for the CDR3 is TGCAGTGCGAGGACAGGGGGTGGAAACACCATATATTTT.

Ten or more counts support this clonotype. The rearrangement uses TRBV20-1 and TRBJ2-3, with 8 nucleotides matching TRBD2. V lost 5 bases to trimming and J lost 0 bases; unmatched junction nucleotides: 1. Germline CDR1 and CDR2: DFQATT and SNEGSKA (reference sequence). This CDR3 spans 13 amino acids. In nucleotides, the CDR3 is TGCAGTGCTGGCGGGGGGAGCACAGATACGCAGTATTTT. Protein product: CSAGGGSTDTQYF.

The sample holds many counts of this clonotype. The chain joins TRBV7-2 to TRBJ1-1; weak D call: TRBD1 (6 bases). Trimming took 4 bases from V and 5 from J, leaving 11 bases between them. This CDR3 comprises 13 residues. Germline CDR1 reads SGHTA; CDR2 reads FQGNSA. The chain's CDR3 is CASSSNRVTEAFF. The CDR3 DNA sequence: TGTGCCAGCAGCTCGAACAGGGTAACTGAAGCTTTCTTT.

The chain employs TRBV18 and TRBJ1-5; perhaps TRBD1 as D (5 bases). The CDR3 extends over 16 amino acids. Germline values: CDR1 KGHSH, CDR2 LQKENI. Trimming took off 4 bases at V and 5 bases at J, with 18 bases between the two ends. The CDR3 sequence: CASSQTRQRDHQPQHF. CDR3 DNA: TGTGCCAGCTCACAAACTAGACAGCGGGACCATCAGCCCCAGCATTTT.

The rearrangement links TRBV29-1 to TRBJ1-1; the D gene is possibly TRBD1 (6 bases). V lost 3 bases and J 3 bases, leaving 14 bases between the germline ends. This CDR3 has 14 residues. The germline gives CDR1 SQVTM, CDR2 ANQGSEA. CDR3 loop: CSVEGGARDTEAFF. The CDR3, as DNA: TGCAGCGTTGAGGGGGGGGCGCGGGACACTGAAGCTTTCTTT. The full variable domain, completed using reference TRBV29-1 and TRBJ1-1, is SAVISQKPSRDICQRGTSLTIQCQVDSQVTMMFWYRQQPGQSLTLIATANQGSEATYESGFVIDKFPISRPNLTFSTLTVSNMSPEDSSIYLCSVEGGARDTEAFFGQGTRLTVV.

This clonotype came up many times. The genes are TRBV6-1 and TRBJ2-1, with TRBD2 matching over 8 bases. Trimming cost V 1 base and J 12 bases; bases outside gene matches: 8. The CDR3 spans 14 residues. Germline assignment: CDR1 MNHNS and CDR2 SASEGT. As DNA, the CDR3 is TGTGCCAGCAGTGAAGGGACTAGCAAGAGGGGGCAGTTCTTC. This encodes CASSEGTSKRGQFF.

The table lists this clonotype with many counts. The genes are TRBV20-1 and TRBJ1-5; D may be TRBD1 (6 bases). Germline-derived CDR1 and CDR2 are DFQATT and SNEGSKA (reference sequence). The CDR3 runs 14 residues. Deletions cut 0 bases from V and 2 bases from J, with 8 bases between. The chain's CDR3 is CSAREPGGNQPQHF. The CDR3 region has the DNA TGCAGTGCTAGAGAACCAGGGGGCAATCAGCCCCAGCATTTT.

There are many counts of this clonotype. A much larger clone sits a single nucleotide away, making a read error possible. V gene TRBV11-2 combines with J gene TRBJ2-7; D uncertain. Germline lookup yields CDR1 SGHAT and CDR2 FQNNGV. This CDR3 has 11 residues. V lost 0 bases, J lost 4 bases, and 1 base lay in between. The CDR3 is CASSLEYEQYF. CDR3 coding DNA: TGTGCCAGCAGCTTAGAATACGAGCAGTACTTC. The whole variable domain, remainder taken from reference TRBV11-2 and TRBJ2-7, is EAGVAQSPRYKIIEKRQSVAFWCNPISGHATLYWYQQILGQGPKLLIQFQNNGVVDDSQLPKDRFSAERLKGVDSTLKIQPAKLEDSAVYLCASSLEYEQYFGPGTRLTVT.

This clonotype was picked up a small number of times. This chain links TRBV5-6 with TRBJ1-5; D might be TRBD1 (5 bases). Germline CDR1 SGHDT, CDR2 YYEEEE. The CDR3 contains 16 residues. The V gene lost 4 bases and the J gene lost 1 base, with 15 bases spanning the gap. In DNA, the CDR3 is TGTGCCAGCAGCCTCGGGGTGGGGGTGAGCAATCAGCCCCAGCATTTT. It translates to CASSLGVGVSNQPQHF. The variable domain in full, completed from reference TRBV5-6 and TRBJ1-5, reads DAGVTQSPTHLIKTRGQQVTLRCSPKSGHDTVSWYQQALGQGPQFIFQYYEEEERQRGNFPDRFSGHQFPNYSSELNVNALLLGDSALYLCASSLGVGVSNQPQHFGDGTRLSIL.

This clonotype was recorded at least ten times. This rearrangement joins TRBV7-9 to TRBJ2-7; TRBD1 matches 9 bases. The length of the CDR3 is 15 residues. V lost 1 base and J lost 3; bases outside the gene matches: 4. Germline CDR1 SEHNR, CDR2 FQNEAQ (reference sequence). CDR3 amino acids: CASSLDGTGSYEQYF. In DNA, the CDR3 is TGTGCCAGCAGCTTAGACGGGACAGGGAGCTACGAGCAGTACTTC. Complete variable domain (other parts from reference TRBV7-9 and TRBJ2-7): DTGVSQNPRHKITKRGQNVTFRCDPISEHNRLYWYRQTLGQGPEFLTYFQNEAQLEKSRLLSDRFSAERPKGSFSTLEIQRTEQGDSAMYLCASSLDGTGSYEQYFGPGTRLTVT.